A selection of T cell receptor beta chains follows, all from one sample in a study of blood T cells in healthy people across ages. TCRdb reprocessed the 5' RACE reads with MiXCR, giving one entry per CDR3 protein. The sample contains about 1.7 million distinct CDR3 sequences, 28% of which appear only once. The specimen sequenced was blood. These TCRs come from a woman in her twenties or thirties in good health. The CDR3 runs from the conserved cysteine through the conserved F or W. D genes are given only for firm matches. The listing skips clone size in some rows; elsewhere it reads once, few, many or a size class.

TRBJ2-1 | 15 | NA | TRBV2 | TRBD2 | CASSVGSGRSAEQFF | TGTGCCAGCAGTGTGGGGAGCGGGAGATCTGCCGAGCAGTTCTTC
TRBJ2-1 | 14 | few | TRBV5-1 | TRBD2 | CASSMGTSENEQFF | TGCGCCAGCAGCATGGGGACTAGCGAGAATGAGCAGTTCTTC
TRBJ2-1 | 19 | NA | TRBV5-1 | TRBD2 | CASSLVGLAGIRVYNEQFF | TGCGCCAGCAGCTTGGTTGGGCTAGCGGGAATTCGGGTGTACAATGAGCAGTTCTTC
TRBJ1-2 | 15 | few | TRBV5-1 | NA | CASSLARGVLYGYTF | TGCGCCAGCAGCTTGGCCCGGGGGGTTTTGTATGGCTACACCTTC
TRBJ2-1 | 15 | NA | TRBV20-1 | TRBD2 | CSASSLAGYPNEQFF | TGCAGTGCTAGCTCTCTAGCGGGATACCCCAATGAGCAGTTCTTC
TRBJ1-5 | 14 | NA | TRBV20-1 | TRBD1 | CSARTGTGSQPQHF | TGCAGTGCTCGGACCGGGACAGGGAGTCAGCCCCAGCATTTT
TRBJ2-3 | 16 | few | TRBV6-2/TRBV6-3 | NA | CASSFGTGRERDTQYF | TGTGCCAGCAGTTTCGGGACCGGCCGGGAGAGAGATACGCAGTATTTT
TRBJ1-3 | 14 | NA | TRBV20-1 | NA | CSAAAISSGNTIYF | TGCAGTGCTGCTGCGATCAGCTCTGGAAACACCATATATTTT
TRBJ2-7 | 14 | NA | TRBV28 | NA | CASSFPDASYEQYF | TGTGCCAGCAGTTTCCCGGACGCCTCCTACGAGCAGTACTTC
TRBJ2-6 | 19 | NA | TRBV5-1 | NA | CASSPVGAGAQSGANVLTF | TGCGCCAGCAGCCCTGTAGGTGCAGGGGCCCAGTCGGGGGCCAACGTCCTGACTTTC
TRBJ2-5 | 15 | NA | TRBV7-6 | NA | CASSLRVTDQETQYF | TGTGCCAGCAGCTTACGTGTTACAGACCAAGAGACCCAGTACTTC
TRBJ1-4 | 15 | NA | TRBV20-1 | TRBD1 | CSARDVQGAGEKLFF | TGCAGTGCTAGAGATGTCCAGGGGGCAGGGGAAAAACTGTTTTTT
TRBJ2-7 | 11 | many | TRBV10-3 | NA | CAAQGNDEQYF | TGTGCCGCTCAGGGTAACGACGAGCAGTACTTC
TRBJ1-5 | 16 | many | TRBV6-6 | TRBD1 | CASSYSTGTGSQPQHF | TGTGCCAGCAGTTACTCGACCGGGACAGGGAGTCAGCCCCAGCATTTT
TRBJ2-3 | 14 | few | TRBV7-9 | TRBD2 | CATRGLAVEDTQYF | TGTGCCACCCGGGGACTAGCGGTGGAAGATACGCAGTATTTT
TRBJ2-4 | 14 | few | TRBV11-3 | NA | CASSLAERKNIQYF | TGTGCCAGCAGCTTAGCTGAACGTAAAAACATTCAGTACTTC
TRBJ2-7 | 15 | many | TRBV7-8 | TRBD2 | CASSLREGLSYEQYF | TGTGCCAGCAGCTTAAGGGAGGGCCTCTCCTACGAGCAGTACTTC
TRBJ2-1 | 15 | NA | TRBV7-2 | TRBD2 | CASSPRSPSGTVQFF | TGTGCCAGCAGCCCCCGGTCCCCTAGCGGCACGGTGCAGTTCTTC
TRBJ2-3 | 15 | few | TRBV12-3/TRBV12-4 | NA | CASSFGQGGADTQYF | TGTGCCAGCAGTTTTGGGCAGGGGGGGGCAGATACGCAGTATTTT
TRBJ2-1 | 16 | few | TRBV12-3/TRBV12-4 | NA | CASRLSSAGSYNEQFF | TGTGCCAGCAGGCTATCTAGCGCAGGCTCCTACAATGAGCAGTTCTTC
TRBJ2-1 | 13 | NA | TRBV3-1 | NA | CASSQIGYNEQFF | TGTGCCAGCAGCCAAATAGGGTACAATGAGCAGTTCTTC
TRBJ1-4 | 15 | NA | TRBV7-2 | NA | CASSSTRRLNEKLFF | TGTGCCAGCAGTTCCACCCGCAGACTTAATGAGAAACTGTTTTTT
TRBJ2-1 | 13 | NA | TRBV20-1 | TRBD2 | CSARDYVNNEQFF | TGCAGTGCGCGGGACTACGTCAACAATGAGCAGTTCTTC
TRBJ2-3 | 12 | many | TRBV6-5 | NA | CASGRSTDTQYF | TGTGCCAGCGGGCGGAGCACAGATACGCAGTATTTT
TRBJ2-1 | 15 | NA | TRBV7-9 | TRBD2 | CASSPGSSGYNEQFF | TGTGCCAGCAGCCCCGGTTCTAGCGGCTACAATGAGCAGTTCTTC
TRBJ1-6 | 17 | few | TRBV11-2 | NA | CASSLRGWDTLNSPLHF | TGTGCCAGCAGCTTACGGGGTTGGGACACCTTAAATTCACCCCTCCACTTT
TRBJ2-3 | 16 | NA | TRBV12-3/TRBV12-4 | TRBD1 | CTSSTLTGGSTDTQYF | TGTACCAGCAGTACCTTGACAGGGGGAAGCACAGATACGCAGTATTTT
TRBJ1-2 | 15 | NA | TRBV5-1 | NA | CASSLGRGPNYGYTF | TGCGCCAGCAGCTTGGGGCGGGGACCTAACTATGGCTACACCTTC
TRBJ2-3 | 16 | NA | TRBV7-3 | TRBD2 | CASNSGTSGGADTQYF | TGTGCCAGCAACTCGGGAACTAGCGGGGGGGCAGATACGCAGTATTTT
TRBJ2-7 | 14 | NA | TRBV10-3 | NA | CAISDRGISYEQYF | TGTGCCATCAGTGATCGGGGGATCTCCTACGAGCAGTACTTC
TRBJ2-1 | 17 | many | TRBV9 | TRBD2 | CASSLQGTSGRANEQFF | TGTGCCAGCAGCCTCCAAGGGACGAGCGGGAGGGCGAATGAGCAGTTCTTC
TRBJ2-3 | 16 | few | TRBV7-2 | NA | CASSLEAGLSTDTQYF | TGTGCCAGCAGCTTAGAGGCGGGGCTTAGCACAGATACGCAGTATTTT